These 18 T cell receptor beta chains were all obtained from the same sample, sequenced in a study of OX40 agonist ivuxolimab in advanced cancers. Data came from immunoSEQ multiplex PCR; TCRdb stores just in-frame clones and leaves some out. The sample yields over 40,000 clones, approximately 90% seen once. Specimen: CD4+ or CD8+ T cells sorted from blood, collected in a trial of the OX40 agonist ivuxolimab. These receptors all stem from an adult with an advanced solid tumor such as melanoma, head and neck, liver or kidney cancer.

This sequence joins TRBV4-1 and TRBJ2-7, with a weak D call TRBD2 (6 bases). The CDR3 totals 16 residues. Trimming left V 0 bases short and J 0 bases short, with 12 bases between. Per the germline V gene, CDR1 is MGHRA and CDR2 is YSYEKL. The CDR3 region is CASSQDDGGASYEQYF. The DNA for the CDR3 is TGCGCCAGCAGCCAAGACGATGGAGGGGCCTCCTACGAGCAGTACTTC.

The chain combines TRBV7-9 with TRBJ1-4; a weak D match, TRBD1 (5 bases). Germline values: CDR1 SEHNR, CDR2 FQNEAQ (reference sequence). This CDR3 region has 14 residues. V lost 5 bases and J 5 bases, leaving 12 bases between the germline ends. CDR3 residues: CASSHGGVNEKLFF. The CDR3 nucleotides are TGTGCCAGCAGCCACGGGGGGGTAAATGAAAAACTGTTTTTT.

CDR3 nucleotide sequence: TGTGCCAGCAGCCATGGGGGGGCACTTTCGCCCCCTTGGGAGACCCAGTACTTC. Translation gives CASSHGGALSPPWETQYF. V and J are TRBV14 and TRBJ2-5; TRBD2 is a possible D gene (7 bases). V was clipped by 3 bases and J by 5 bases, with 25 bases between them. CDR3 length equals 18 residues. Germline CDR1 reads SGHDN; CDR2 reads FVKESK.

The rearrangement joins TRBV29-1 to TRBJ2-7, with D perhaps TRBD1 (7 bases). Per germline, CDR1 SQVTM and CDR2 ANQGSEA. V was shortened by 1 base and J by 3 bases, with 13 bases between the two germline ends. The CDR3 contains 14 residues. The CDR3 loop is CSVEVTQGGYEQYF. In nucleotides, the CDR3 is TGCAGCGTTGAAGTAACCCAGGGGGGCTACGAGCAGTACTTC.

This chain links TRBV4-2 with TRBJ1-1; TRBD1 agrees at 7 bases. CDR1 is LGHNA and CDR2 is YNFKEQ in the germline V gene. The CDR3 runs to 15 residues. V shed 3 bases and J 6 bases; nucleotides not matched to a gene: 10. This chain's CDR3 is CASSHFGTVNPEAFF. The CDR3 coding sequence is TGTGCCAGCAGCCACTTTGGGACAGTCAATCCTGAAGCTTTCTTT.

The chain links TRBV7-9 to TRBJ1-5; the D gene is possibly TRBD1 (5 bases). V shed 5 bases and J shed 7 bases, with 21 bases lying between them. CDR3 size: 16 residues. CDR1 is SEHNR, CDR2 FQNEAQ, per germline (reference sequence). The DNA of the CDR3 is TGTGCCAGCAGCCCCATCAGGGTTTCAGGTGGCCAGCCCCAGCATTTT. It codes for CASSPIRVSGGQPQHF.

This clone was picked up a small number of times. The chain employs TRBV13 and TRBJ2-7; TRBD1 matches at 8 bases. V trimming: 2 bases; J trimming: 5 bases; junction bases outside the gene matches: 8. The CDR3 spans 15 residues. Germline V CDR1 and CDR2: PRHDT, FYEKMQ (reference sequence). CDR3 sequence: CASSLKVDRAHEQYF. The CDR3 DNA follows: TGTGCCAGCAGCTTAAAAGTGGACAGGGCCCACGAGCAGTACTTC.

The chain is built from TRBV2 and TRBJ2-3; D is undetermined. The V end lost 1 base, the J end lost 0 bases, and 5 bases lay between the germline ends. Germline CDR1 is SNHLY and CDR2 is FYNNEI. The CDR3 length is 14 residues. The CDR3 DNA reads TGTGCCAGCAGTGAAGACCGTAGCACAGATACGCAGTATTTT. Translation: CASSEDRSTDTQYF.

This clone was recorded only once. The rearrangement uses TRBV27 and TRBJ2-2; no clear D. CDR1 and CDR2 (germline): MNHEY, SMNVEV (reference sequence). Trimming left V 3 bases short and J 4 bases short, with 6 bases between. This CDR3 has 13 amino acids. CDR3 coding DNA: TGTGCCAGCAGTTTTTGGGGCACCGGGGAGCTGTTTTTT. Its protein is CASSFWGTGELFF.

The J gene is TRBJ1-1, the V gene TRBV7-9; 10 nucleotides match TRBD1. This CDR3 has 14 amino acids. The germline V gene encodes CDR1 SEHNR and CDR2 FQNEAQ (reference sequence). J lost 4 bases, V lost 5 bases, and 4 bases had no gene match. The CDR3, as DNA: TGTGCCAGCAGCCCCTGGACAGGGGGCACTGAAGCTTTCTTT. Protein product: CASSPWTGGTEAFF.

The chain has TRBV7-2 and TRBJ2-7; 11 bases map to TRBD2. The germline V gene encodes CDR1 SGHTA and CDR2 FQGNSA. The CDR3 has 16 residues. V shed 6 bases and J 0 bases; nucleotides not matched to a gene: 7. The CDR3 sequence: CASRLSLAGVSYEQYF. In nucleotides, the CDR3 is TGTGCCAGCAGGTTGTCACTAGCGGGAGTCTCCTACGAGCAGTACTTC.

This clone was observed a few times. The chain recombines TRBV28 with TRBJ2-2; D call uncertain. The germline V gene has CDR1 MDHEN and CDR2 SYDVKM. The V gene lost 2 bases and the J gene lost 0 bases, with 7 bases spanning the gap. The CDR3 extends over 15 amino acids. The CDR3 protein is CASSLNRPNTGELFF. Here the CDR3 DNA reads TGTGCCAGCAGTTTAAACAGACCGAACACCGGGGAGCTGTTTTTT.

CDR3 loop: CASSYGTSYEQYF. The CDR3 DNA sequence: TGTGCCAGCAGTTACGGGACTTCTTACGAGCAGTACTTC. The chain has TRBV27 and TRBJ2-7, with TRBD2 as a possible D gene (6 bases). CDR1 is MNHEY, CDR2 SMNVEV, per germline (reference sequence). The CDR3 contains 13 residues. V gave up 4 bases and J gave up 4 bases, with 11 bases separating them.

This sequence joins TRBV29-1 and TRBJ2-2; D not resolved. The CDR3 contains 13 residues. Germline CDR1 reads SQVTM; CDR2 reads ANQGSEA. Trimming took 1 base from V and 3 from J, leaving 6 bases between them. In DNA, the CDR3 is TGCAGCGTTGAAGCTTTGGACACCGGGGAGCTGTTTTTT. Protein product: CSVEALDTGELFF.

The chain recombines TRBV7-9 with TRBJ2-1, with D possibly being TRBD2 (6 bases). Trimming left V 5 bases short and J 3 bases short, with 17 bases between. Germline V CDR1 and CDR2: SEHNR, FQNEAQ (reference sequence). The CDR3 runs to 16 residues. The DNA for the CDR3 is TGTGCCAGCAGCCCGCTCCTAGCGCCAAGCTACAATGAGCAGTTCTTC. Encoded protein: CASSPLLAPSYNEQFF.

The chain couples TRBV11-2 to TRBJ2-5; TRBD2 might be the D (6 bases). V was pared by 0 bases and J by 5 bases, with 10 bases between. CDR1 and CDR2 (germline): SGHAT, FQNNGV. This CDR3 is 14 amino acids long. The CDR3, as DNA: TGTGCCAGCAGCTTAGATCCGGGAGTGGAGACCCAGTACTTC. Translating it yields CASSLDPGVETQYF.

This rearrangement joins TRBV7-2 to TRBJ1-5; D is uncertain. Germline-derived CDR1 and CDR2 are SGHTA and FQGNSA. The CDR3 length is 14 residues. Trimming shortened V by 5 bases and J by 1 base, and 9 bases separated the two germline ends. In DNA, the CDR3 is TGTGCCAGCAGCCCGACCGGGAGCAATCAGCCCCAGCATTTT. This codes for CASSPTGSNQPQHF.

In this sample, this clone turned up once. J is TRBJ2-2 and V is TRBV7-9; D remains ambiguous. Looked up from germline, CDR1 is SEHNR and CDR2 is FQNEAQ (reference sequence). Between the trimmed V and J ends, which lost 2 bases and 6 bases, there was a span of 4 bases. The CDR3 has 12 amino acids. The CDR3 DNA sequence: TGTGCCAGCAGCTTAATGGCCGGGGAGCTGTTTTTT. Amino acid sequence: CASSLMAGELFF.